Described below is a single T cell receptor beta chain sequence and its context. The table came from immunoSEQ multiplex PCR; TCRdb's copy has only in-frame clones and leaves some out. The table shows about 270,000 clones, with 75% to 85% occurring only once. The sample belongs to a study of blood T cell repertoires in COVID-19. CDR1 is SQVTM and CDR2 is ANQGSEA in the germline V gene. Trimming pared 6 bases from V and 0 bases from J, leaving 14 bases between. This CDR3 is 14 amino acids long. Clinical history as reported by participants underpinned cohort assignment. The sequence was collected from a woman aged 45-60 years with acute COVID-19. Sequenced: PBMCs or T cells enriched from blood (not recorded which). The rearrangement joins TRBV29-1 to TRBJ2-5, with D perhaps matching TRBD1 (6 bases). The DNA of the CDR3 is TGCAGCGTCCGACGACAGGAGTACCAAGAGACCCAGTACTTC. Its translation: CSVRRQEYQETQYF.